The source of this T cell receptor (beta chain) is a study of OX40 agonist ivuxolimab in advanced cancers. Generated by immunoSEQ multiplex PCR, the TCRdb table keeps only in-frame clones and is missing some. The sample shows more than 45,000 clones, roughly nine tenths of them seen only once. Patients with a history of autoimmune disease or on systemic immunosuppression were excluded. The CDR3 has 17 residues. The trim removed 4 bases at V and 5 bases at J, leaving 13 bases unmatched. Germline CDR1 and CDR2: MGHRA and YSYEKL. This sample comprised CD4+ or CD8+ T cells sorted from blood, obtained in a trial of the OX40 agonist ivuxolimab. The chain joins TRBV4-1 to TRBJ1-1; 10 positions match TRBD1. The sequence was collected from an adult with an advanced solid tumor such as melanoma, head and neck, liver or kidney cancer. CDR3 region: CASSPGQGEMARTEAFF. The CDR3 coding sequence is TGCGCCAGCAGCCCCGGACAGGGGGAAATGGCGAGGACTGAAGCTTTCTTT.